A selection of T cell receptor beta chains follows, all from one sample in a study of blood T cell repertoires in COVID-19. Only in-frame clones appear in the TCRdb table, and some are missing; sequencing was by immunoSEQ multiplex PCR. The data contain approximately 390,000 clones, around 87% of them singletons. The specimen sequenced was peripheral blood. Receptor source: a woman aged 60-75 years with COVID-19, enrolled during active disease. The CDR3 runs from the conserved cysteine through the conserved F or W. D genes are given only for firm matches. A row's size may be missing; if present it is once, few, many or a size class.

TRBV2	-	TRBD1	TRBJ1-5	CASRDNRGADQPQHF	TGTGCCAGCAGGGACAACAGGGGGGCGGATCAGCCCCAGCATTTT
TRBV5-1	-	TRBD1	TRBJ1-6	CASSLTGQGPAINSPLHF	TGCGCCAGCAGCTTGACTGGACAGGGGCCTGCTATTAATTCACCCCTCCACTTT
TRBV5-4	-	-	TRBJ2-3	CASSSYGYTDTQYF	TGTGCCAGCAGCTCCTACGGGTACACAGATACGCAGTATTTT
TRBV9	-	-	TRBJ1-3	CASKRDEGIGNTIYF	TGTGCCAGCAAGCGAGACGAGGGAATTGGAAACACCATATATTTT
TRBV7-9	-	-	TRBJ2-7	CASSLGDEQYF	TGTGCCAGCAGCTTAGGAGACGAGCAGTACTTC
TRBV28	-	-	TRBJ1-2	CASSLGVYGYTF	TGTGCCAGCAGCCTAGGTGTCTATGGCTACACCTTC
TRBV3-1/TRBV3-2	-	TRBD1	TRBJ1-4	CASSQGQGRREKLFF	TGTGCCAGCAGTCAGGGACAGGGGAGGAGGGAAAAACTGTTTTTT
TRBV10-1	few	-	TRBJ1-4	CASSESSANEKLFF	TGCGCCAGCAGTGAGTCGAGCGCTAATGAAAAACTGTTTTTT
TRBV10-3	-	TRBD1	TRBJ2-5	CAISADRKETQYF	TGTGCCATCAGTGCGGACAGGAAAGAGACCCAGTACTTC
TRBV5-5	once	TRBD1	TRBJ2-1	CASSGTGAAYNEQFF	TGTGCCAGCAGCGGAACAGGGGCCGCGTACAATGAGCAGTTCTTC
TRBV6-6	-	TRBD1	TRBJ2-7	CASSYSKDRSSYEQYF	TGTGCCAGCAGTTACTCGAAGGACAGGTCCTCCTACGAGCAGTACTTC
TRBV29-1	-	-	TRBJ2-1	CSVAPTGYSSYNEQFF	TGCAGCGTTGCCCCGACAGGCTATAGCTCCTACAATGAGCAGTTCTTC
TRBV7-2	-	TRBD1	TRBJ1-2	CASSSSLRLGDREGGYTF	TGTGCCAGCAGCTCCTCTCTACGCCTCGGGGACAGGGAGGGCGGCTACACCTTC
TRBV7-2	-	-	TRBJ1-5	CASSLDAWTANQPQHF	TGTGCCAGCAGCTTAGACGCCTGGACAGCCAATCAGCCCCAGCATTTT
TRBV19	-	-	TRBJ2-4	CATVARGSKNIQYF	TGTGCCACGGTAGCTAGGGGTTCCAAAAACATTCAGTACTTC
TRBV11-2	once	TRBD2	TRBJ2-3	CASTSGQRLADKDTQYF	TGTGCCAGCACCTCCGGCCAAAGACTAGCGGATAAAGATACGCAGTATTTT
TRBV7-9	-	-	TRBJ2-3	CASSFSLSTDTQYF	TGTGCCAGCAGCTTTTCCTTAAGCACAGATACGCAGTATTTT
TRBV3-1/TRBV3-2	-	-	TRBJ2-2	CASSRDINTGELFF	TGTGCCAGCAGCCGGGACATCAACACCGGGGAGCTGTTTTTT
TRBV21-1	-	-	TRBJ2-1	CASSIPGTERDNEQFF	TGTGCCAGCAGCATCCCCGGGACAGAGAGAGACAATGAGCAGTTCTTC
TRBV11-2	-	-	TRBJ1-5	CASSLVADSNQPQHF	TGTGCCAGCAGCTTAGTGGCGGATAGCAATCAGCCCCAGCATTTT
TRBV5-4	-	-	TRBJ1-6	CASSHRGSSYNSPLHF	TGTGCCAGCAGCCATCGGGGGAGCTCCTATAATTCACCCCTCCACTTT
TRBV11-2	-	TRBD1	TRBJ2-4	CASSSIRQGPIQYF	TGTGCCAGCAGTTCAATTCGACAGGGCCCGATTCAGTACTTC
TRBV15	-	-	TRBJ1-1	CATSGRSDTEAFF	TGTGCCACCAGCGGCAGGTCGGACACTGAAGCTTTCTTT
TRBV9	-	-	TRBJ2-7	CASSVGSTDSYEQYF	TGTGCCAGCAGCGTAGGCAGTACCGACTCCTACGAGCAGTACTTC
TRBV10-3	-	TRBD1	TRBJ2-7	CAISEPGQGYEQYF	TGTGCCATCAGTGAGCCGGGACAGGGCTACGAGCAGTACTTC
TRBV10-3	-	-	TRBJ2-7	CAISESTDLYEQYF	TGTGCCATCAGTGAGTCGACAGACCTCTACGAGCAGTACTTC
TRBV7-9	-	TRBD1	TRBJ2-1	CASSFSSSGTGAKQFF	TGTGCCAGCAGCTTCAGTTCGTCGGGGACAGGGGCAAAGCAGTTCTTC
TRBV19	-	-	TRBJ2-7	CASSIGGYYEQYF	TGTGCCAGTAGTATAGGCGGCTACTACGAGCAGTACTTC
TRBV9	-	-	TRBJ2-7	CASSDPGDEQYF	TGTGCCAGCAGCGATCCGGGGGACGAGCAGTACTTC
TRBV5-4	-	-	TRBJ2-1	CASSNNLLQGRIGNEQFF	TGTGCCAGCAGCAATAATCTGTTACAGGGAAGAATTGGCAATGAGCAGTTCTTC
TRBV5-1	-	-	TRBJ2-7	CASSSTRFGEQYF	TGCGCCAGCAGCTCTACTAGATTCGGCGAGCAGTACTTC